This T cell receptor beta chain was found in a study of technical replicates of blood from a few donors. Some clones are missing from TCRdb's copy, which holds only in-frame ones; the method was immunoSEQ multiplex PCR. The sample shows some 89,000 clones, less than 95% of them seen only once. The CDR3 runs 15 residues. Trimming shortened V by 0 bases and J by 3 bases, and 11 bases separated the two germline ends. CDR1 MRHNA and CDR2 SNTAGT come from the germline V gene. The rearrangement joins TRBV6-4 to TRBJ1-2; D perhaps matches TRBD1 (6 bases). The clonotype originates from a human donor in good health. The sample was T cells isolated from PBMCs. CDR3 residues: CASSDSRGPHYGYTF. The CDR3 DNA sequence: TGTGCCAGCAGTGACTCCAGGGGTCCTCACTATGGCTACACCTTC.